This T cell receptor beta chain was documented in a study of T cells in localized non-small cell lung cancer. Overall study findings and caveats: Analysis by sequencing included only one tumor region, so heterogeneity remains possible.

TCRdb's copy holds only in-frame clones and misses some; the assay was immunoSEQ multiplex PCR. The table shows about 2,800 clones, with approximately 39% occurring only once. Turning to this clone: The antigen remains unidentified.

This CDR3 spans 12 amino acids. The V segment lost 7 bases and the J segment 13 bases; nucleotides outside the gene matches: 10. Germline V gene sequence: CDR1 LGHNT, CDR2 FRNRAP. This receptor was taken from a male donor at least 60 years old with stage I squamous cell lung carcinoma. Sample: lung tumor tissue, taken before any cancer treatment. The gene calls are TRBV12-5 and TRBJ2-4; 7 bases agree with TRBD2. This chain's CDR3 is CASVSGGSFQYF. As DNA, the CDR3 is TGTGCTAGTGTCTCAGGCGGGAGTTTCCAGTACTTC. Full variable domain (outside the CDR3, taken from reference TRBV12-5 and TRBJ2-4): DARVTQTPRHKVTEMGQEVTMRCQPILGHNTVFWYRQTMMQGLELLAYFRNRAPLDDSGMPKDRFSAEMPDATLATLKIQPSEPRDSAVYFCASVSGGSFQYFGAGTRLSVL.